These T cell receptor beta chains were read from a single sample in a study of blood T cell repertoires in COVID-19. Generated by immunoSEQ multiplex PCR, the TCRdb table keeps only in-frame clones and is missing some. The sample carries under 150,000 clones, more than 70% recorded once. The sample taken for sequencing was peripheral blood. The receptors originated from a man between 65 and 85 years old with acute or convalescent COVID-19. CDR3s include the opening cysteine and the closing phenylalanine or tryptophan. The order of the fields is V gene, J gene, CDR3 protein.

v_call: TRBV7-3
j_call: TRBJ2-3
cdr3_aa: CASSPGYGTDTQYF

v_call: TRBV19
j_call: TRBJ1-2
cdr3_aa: CASSPRDRTNYGYTF

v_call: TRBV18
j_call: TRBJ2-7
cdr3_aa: CASSPGTGGEQYF

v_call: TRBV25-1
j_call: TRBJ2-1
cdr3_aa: CASSESYEQFF

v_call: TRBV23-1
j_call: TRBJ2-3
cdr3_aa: CASTRGAVTDTQYF

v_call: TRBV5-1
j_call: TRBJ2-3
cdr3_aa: CASSWGAGEGDTQYF

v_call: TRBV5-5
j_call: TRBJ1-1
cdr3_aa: CASSAQLMNTEAFF

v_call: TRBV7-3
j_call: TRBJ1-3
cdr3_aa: CASSLTGGSGNTIYF

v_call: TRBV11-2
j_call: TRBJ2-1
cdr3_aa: CASSQGYGTESYNEQFF

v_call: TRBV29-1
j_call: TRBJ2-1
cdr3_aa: CSVLPGQGASLAGDEQFF

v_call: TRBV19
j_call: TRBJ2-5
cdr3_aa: CASSRTGGAGETQYF

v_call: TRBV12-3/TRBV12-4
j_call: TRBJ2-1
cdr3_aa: CASMERVQFF

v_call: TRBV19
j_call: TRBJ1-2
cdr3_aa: CASSTGTATVYGYTF

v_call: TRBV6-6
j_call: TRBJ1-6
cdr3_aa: CASTLSEVANSPLHF

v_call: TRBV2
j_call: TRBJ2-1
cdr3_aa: CASSPGVWDEQFF

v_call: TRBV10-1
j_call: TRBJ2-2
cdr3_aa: CASGGQGNTGELFF

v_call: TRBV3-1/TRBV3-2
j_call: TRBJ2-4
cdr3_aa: CASSQFRDRINIQYF

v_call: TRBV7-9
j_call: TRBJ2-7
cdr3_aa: CASSFGTGGVLTYEQYF

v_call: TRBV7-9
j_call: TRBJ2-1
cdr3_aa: CSSNEQFF

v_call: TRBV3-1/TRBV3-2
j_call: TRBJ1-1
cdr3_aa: CASSQVSGWGDTEAFF

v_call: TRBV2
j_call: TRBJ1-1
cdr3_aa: CASSEVGGKAFF

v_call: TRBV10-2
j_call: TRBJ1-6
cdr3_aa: CASSVDYSPLHF

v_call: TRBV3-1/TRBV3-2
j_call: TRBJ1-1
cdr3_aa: CASATANTEAFF

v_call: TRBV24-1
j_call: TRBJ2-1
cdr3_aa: CATSDRTSGLPVRYNEQFF

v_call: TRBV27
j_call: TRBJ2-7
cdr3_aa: CASTGTGRYEQYF

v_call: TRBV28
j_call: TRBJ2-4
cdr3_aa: CASSLGTVGNIQYF

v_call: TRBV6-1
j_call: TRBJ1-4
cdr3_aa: CAASSARGEKLFF

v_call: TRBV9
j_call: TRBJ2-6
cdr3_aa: CASSVHGQENSGANVLTF

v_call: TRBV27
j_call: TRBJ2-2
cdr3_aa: CASRVVDEVGELFF

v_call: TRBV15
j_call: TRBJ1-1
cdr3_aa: CATSREDRVNTEAFF

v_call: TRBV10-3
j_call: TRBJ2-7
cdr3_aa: CAISEVATGGAWQYF

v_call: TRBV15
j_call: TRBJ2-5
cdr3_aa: CATRAGGTETQYF

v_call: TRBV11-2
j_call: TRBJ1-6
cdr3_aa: CASSLTGLGSPLHF

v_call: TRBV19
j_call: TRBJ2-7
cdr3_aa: CASSIGWRGVKSSYEQYF

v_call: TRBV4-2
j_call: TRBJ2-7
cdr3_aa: CASSQARPTAGEQYF

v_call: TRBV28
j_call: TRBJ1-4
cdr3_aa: CASSFGQGRFNEKLFF

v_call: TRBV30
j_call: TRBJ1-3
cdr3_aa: CAWSVLSGYSGNTIYF

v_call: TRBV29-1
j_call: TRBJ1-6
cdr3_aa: CSAKAGTDGSPLHF

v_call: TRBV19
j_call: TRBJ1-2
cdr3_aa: CASSFSLPRQGPINYGYTF

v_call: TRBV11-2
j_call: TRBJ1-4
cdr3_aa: CASSPFGDSPNEKLFF

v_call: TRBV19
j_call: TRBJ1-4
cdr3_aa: CASTQAGATNEKLFF

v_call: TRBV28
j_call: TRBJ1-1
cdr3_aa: CASKIEANTEAFF

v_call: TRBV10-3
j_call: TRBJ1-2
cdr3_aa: CAISGEQGSGYTF

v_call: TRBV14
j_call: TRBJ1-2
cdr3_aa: CASSQSLNYGYTF

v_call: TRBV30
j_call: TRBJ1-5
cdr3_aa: CAWSVGENQPQHF

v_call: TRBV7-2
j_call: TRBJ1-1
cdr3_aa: CASRSSQGAGNTEAFF